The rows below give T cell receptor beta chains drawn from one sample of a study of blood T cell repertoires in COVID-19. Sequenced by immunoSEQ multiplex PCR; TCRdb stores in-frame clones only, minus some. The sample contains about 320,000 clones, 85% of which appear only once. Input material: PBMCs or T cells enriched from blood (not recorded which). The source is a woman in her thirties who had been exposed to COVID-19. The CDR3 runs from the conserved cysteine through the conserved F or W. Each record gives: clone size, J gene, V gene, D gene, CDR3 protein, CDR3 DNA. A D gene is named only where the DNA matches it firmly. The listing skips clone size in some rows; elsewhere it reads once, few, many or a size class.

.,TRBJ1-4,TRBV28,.,CASSLAVRAGKKTGEKLFF,TGTGCCAGCAGTTTAGCGGTGAGGGCAGGCAAAAAGACCGGTGAAAAACTGTTTTTT
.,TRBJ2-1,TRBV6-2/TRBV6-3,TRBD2,CASSYTGGVNEQFF,TGTGCCAGCAGTTACACGGGGGGGGTCAATGAGCAGTTCTTC
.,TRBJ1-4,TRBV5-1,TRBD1,CASSEGASREKLFF,TGCGCCAGCAGCGAGGGGGCTTCGAGGGAAAAACTGTTTTTT
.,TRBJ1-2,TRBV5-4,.,CASSLPPDSYGYTF,TGTGCCAGCAGCTTGCCCCCCGACTCTTATGGCTACACCTTC
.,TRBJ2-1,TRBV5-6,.,CASSLVRGTTLNEQFF,TGTGCCAGCAGCTTGGTTCGGGGAACCACGCTAAATGAGCAGTTCTTC
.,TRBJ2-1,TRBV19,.,CASSPRDMDNEQFF,TGTGCCAGTAGTCCCCGGGACATGGACAATGAGCAGTTCTTC
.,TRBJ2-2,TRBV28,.,CASSTAGSVGELFF,TGTGCCAGCAGTACGGCCGGGTCGGTCGGGGAGCTGTTTTTT
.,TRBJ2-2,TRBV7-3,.,CASSLQGTGELFF,TGTGCCAGCAGCTTACAGGGAACCGGGGAGCTGTTTTTT
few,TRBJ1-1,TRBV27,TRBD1,CASSFLQGSSEAFF,TGTGCCAGCAGTTTCTTACAGGGGAGTTCTGAAGCTTTCTTT
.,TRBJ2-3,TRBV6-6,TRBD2,CASRSSGSSTDTQYF,TGTGCCAGCAGATCTAGCGGGAGTAGCACAGATACGCAGTATTTT
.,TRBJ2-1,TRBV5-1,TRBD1,CASSPRWGQGYNEQFF,TGCGCCAGCAGCCCACGCTGGGGACAGGGATACAATGAGCAGTTCTTC
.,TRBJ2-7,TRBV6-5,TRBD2,CASSYSAGGGFYEQYF,TGTGCCAGCAGTTACTCTGCGGGCGGGGGGTTCTACGAGCAGTACTTC
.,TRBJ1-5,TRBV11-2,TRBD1,CASSSGTGGLGNQPQHF,TGTGCCAGCAGCTCCGGGACAGGGGGCCTAGGCAATCAGCCCCAGCATTTT
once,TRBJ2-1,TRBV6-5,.,CASSLADSYNEQFF,TGTGCCAGCTCTTTAGCGGACTCCTACAATGAGCAGTTCTTC
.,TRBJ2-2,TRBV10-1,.,CASSESGRGNTGELFF,TGCGCCAGCAGTGAGTCAGGGCGGGGGAACACCGGGGAGCTGTTTTTT
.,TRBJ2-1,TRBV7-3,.,CASSSTRAVGNEQFF,TGTGCCAGCAGCTCCACTCGAGCGGTGGGTAATGAGCAGTTCTTC
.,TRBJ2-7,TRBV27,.,CASSLVSNRGEQYF,TGTGCCAGCAGTTTAGTCAGTAACCGGGGCGAGCAGTACTTC
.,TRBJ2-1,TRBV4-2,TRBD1,CASSQDRVDYNEQFF,TGTGCCAGCAGCCAGGACAGGGTGGACTACAATGAGCAGTTCTTC
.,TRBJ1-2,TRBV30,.,CAWSEVGGDGYGYTF,TGTGCCTGGAGTGAGGTGGGCGGGGACGGCTATGGCTACACCTTC
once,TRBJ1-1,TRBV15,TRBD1,CATSTLTGVSEAFF,TGTGCCACCAGCACCTTAACAGGGGTCTCTGAAGCTTTCTTT